Following are 18 T cell receptor beta chains from one sample sequenced in a study of T cells in Graves' hyperthyroidism and ophthalmopathy. Amplification of TCR beta CDR3 regions was performed using RNA transcripts as template. HTBI primers were employed in a first-round RT-PCR of the TCR CDR3. TCRdb redid the calling of the multiplex PCR reads with MiXCR, one entry per CDR3 protein. The sample has around 340,000 distinct CDR3 sequences; roughly 15% are singletons. Sequencing input: blood. These receptors came from a man younger than 45 with Graves' hyperthyroidism.

This clonotype was observed at least ten times. The CDR3 sequence: CASIQQGWDNEQFF. The CDR3 region has the DNA TGTGCCAGCATTCAACAGGGGTGGGACAATGAGCAGTTCTTC. V usage is TRBV12-3 or TRBV12-4 and J usage is TRBJ2-1, with TRBD1 matching over 7 bases. The CDR3 has 14 residues. V trimming: 7 bases; J trimming: 5 bases; junction bases outside the gene matches: 8.

CDR3 in amino acids: CASSQDYGTNTGELFF. CDR3 DNA: TGCGCCAGCAGCCAAGATTACGGGACTAACACCGGGGAGCTGTTTTTT. The chain combines TRBV4-1 with TRBJ2-2, with D perhaps matching TRBD2 (6 bases). Germline V CDR1 and CDR2: MGHRA, YSYEKL. Trimming stripped 0 bases from V and 2 bases from J, with 10 bases between. This CDR3 has 16 residues.

The genes are TRBV27 and TRBJ2-3; D gene ambiguous. CDR3 length: 13 amino acids. Germline assignment: CDR1 MNHEY and CDR2 SMNVEV (reference sequence). Trimming took off 7 bases at V and 5 bases at J, with 13 bases between the two ends. For the CDR3, the DNA is TGTGCCAGCAAGTACCGTGGTGGAGATACGCAGTATTTT. Residues: CASKYRGGDTQYF.

This clonotype was found a few times. This sequence joins TRBV10-1 and TRBJ1-2, with D perhaps matching TRBD1 (5 bases). Germline V gene data show CDR1 as WNHNN and CDR2 as SYGVQD (reference sequence). V was cut by 3 bases and J by 6 bases, with 11 bases left in between. CDR3 length equals 13 residues. CDR3 sequence: CASSDSGGDGYTF. CDR3 nucleotides: TGCGCCAGCAGTGATTCGGGAGGGGATGGCTACACCTTC.

This clonotype was counted many times. CDR3 sequence reads: CASTNTGTRTYEQYF. In DNA, the CDR3 is TGTGCCAGCACAAACACCGGGACTAGGACCTACGAGCAGTACTTC. This chain joins TRBV12-3 or TRBV12-4 and TRBJ2-7, with 8 bases that match TRBD2. The V and J ends lost 7 bases and 2 bases, in that order; junction bases with no gene match: 10. This CDR3 is built from 15 residues.

This clonotype has ten or more counts. This chain joins TRBV2 and TRBJ2-3; D gene unclear. V lost 6 bases to trimming and J lost 4 bases, with 17 bases between them. Germline V gene sequence: CDR1 SNHLY, CDR2 FYNNEI. The CDR3 covers 15 residues. CDR3 residues: CASRAARSRPDTQYF. The CDR3 DNA reads as TGTGCCAGCAGGGCGGCCCGGTCTAGACCAGATACGCAGTATTTT.

The genes are TRBV5-5 and TRBJ2-7; TRBD2 matches 9 bases. Trimming took 4 bases from V and 3 from J; bases not matched to a gene: 11. This CDR3 spans 16 amino acids. Germline lookup yields CDR1 SGHKS and CDR2 YYEKEE (reference sequence). In DNA form, the CDR3 reads TGTGCCAGCAGCGGCCCGGGGACTAGCCCTGACTACGAGCAGTACTTC. Translated: CASSGPGTSPDYEQYF.

This clonotype was detected many times. The chain links TRBV12-3 or TRBV12-4 to TRBJ2-1, with 13 bases fitting TRBD2. The CDR3 is made up of 16 amino acids. The ends lost 6 bases at V and 7 bases at J; junction bases unmatched: 9. The CDR3 region has the DNA TGTGCCAGCAGCCCTGACCGGACTAGCGGGAGAAATGAGCAGTTCTTC. The encoded protein is CASSPDRTSGRNEQFF.

This clonotype came up once. The chain employs TRBV3-1 and TRBJ2-7, with 11 positions matching TRBD2. The CDR3 runs to 14 residues. J gave up 12 bases and V 4 bases, and 11 bases lay outside the gene matches. The germline CDR1 and CDR2 sequences are LGHDT and YNNKEL (reference sequence). The CDR3 spells CASSPSEVAGGLYF. The CDR3 nucleotides are TGTGCCAGCAGCCCCTCCGAGGTAGCGGGAGGGCTGTACTTC.

Concerning this clonotype itself: Since a much larger clone is just one base distant, this may be a read error. The chain joins TRBV6-2 or TRBV6-3 to TRBJ2-5; D is unclear. The CDR3 consists of 18 residues. Germline loops: CDR1 MNHEY, CDR2 SVGEGT. This CDR3 is CASSYSRRRGNFQETEYF. CDR3 DNA: TGTGCCAGCAGTTACTCGAGACGTCGCGGAAACTTCCAAGAGACCGAGTACTTC.

The chain combines TRBV5-1 with TRBJ2-5; D remains ambiguous. The CDR3 has 11 amino acids. Trimming pared 0 bases from V and 5 bases from J, leaving 2 bases between. The germline V gene has CDR1 SGHRS and CDR2 YFSETQ. CDR3 residues: CASSLDETQYF. The CDR3 nucleotides read TGCGCCAGCAGCTTGGACGAGACCCAGTACTTC.

V and J are TRBV28 and TRBJ2-1, with TRBD1 matching 7 bases. The CDR3 extends over 13 amino acids. Per germline, CDR1 MDHEN and CDR2 SYDVKM. With 3 bases clipped from V and 9 bases from J, the junction kept 5 bases outside the gene matches. For the CDR3, the DNA is TGTGCCAGCAGTTTCCCCCCAGGGGGTGAGCAGTTCTTC. This translates into CASSFPPGGEQFF.

The sample holds a few counts of this clonotype. The chain couples TRBV10-2 to TRBJ1-2, with no clear D. Germline CDR1 and CDR2: WSHSY and SAAADI. The CDR3 has 15 amino acids. The germline V and J ends were trimmed by 0 bases and 3 bases, with 11 bases remaining between them. The CDR3 nucleotides are TGCGCCAGCAGTGAGTCGGGGAAGGGCTACTATGGCTACACCTTC. This encodes CASSESGKGYYGYTF.

V usage is TRBV19 and J usage is TRBJ1-6; possible D gene TRBD1, 6 bases. The CDR3 spans 15 residues. Germline CDR1 reads LNHDA; CDR2 reads SQIVND (reference sequence). The ends were cut back, 4 bases at V and 10 bases at J, with 17 bases in the middle. The CDR3 sequence is CASSNRDMKQSPLHF. CDR3 DNA: TGTGCCAGTAGTAACCGGGACATGAAACAATCACCCCTCCACTTT.

This clonotype was recorded many times. The J gene is TRBJ2-1, the V gene TRBV28; unclear D gene. The germline V gene encodes CDR1 MDHEN and CDR2 SYDVKM. This CDR3 has 13 residues. V lost 4 bases and J lost 10, with 14 bases in between. The CDR3 loop is CASSSSFEWEQFF. CDR3 nucleotides: TGTGCCAGCAGTTCGTCCTTTGAATGGGAGCAGTTCTTC. Drawing the rest from reference TRBV28 and TRBJ2-1, the complete variable domain is DVKVTQSSRYLVKRTGEKVFLECVQDMDHENMFWYRQDPGLGLRLIYFSYDVKMKEKGDIPEGYSVSREKKERFSLILESASTNQTSMYLCASSSSFEWEQFFGPGTRLTVL.

The V and J genes are TRBV12-3 or TRBV12-4 and TRBJ2-7; tentatively, D is TRBD2 (6 bases). V lost 6 bases to trimming and J lost 7 bases, with 10 bases between them. The CDR3 runs to 11 residues. The CDR3 spells CASSPGREQYF. The CDR3 coding sequence is TGTGCCAGCAGCCCCGGGAGAGAGCAGTACTTC.

The chain recombines TRBV18 with TRBJ1-1; 8 nucleotides agree with TRBD1. The CDR3 totals 13 residues. Germline CDR1 is KGHSH and CDR2 is LQKENI. Trimming at V came to 6 bases and at J to 11 bases, leaving 11 bases not matched to a gene. CDR3 nucleotide sequence: TGTGCCAGCTCCCCCGACAGGGGAGGACTCGCTTTCTTT. Amino acid sequence: CASSPDRGGLAFF.

This clonotype was counted at least ten times. This chain uses TRBV6-1 with TRBJ1-4, with D tentatively TRBD1 (5 bases). Trimming pared 1 base from V and 10 bases from J, leaving 10 bases between. CDR3 length: 13 residues. Germline values: CDR1 MNHNS, CDR2 SASEGT. The CDR3 nucleotides read TGTGCCAGCAGTGAAGAGGTCCAGGGAAAACTGTTTTTT. This codes for CASSEEVQGKLFF.